The rows below give T cell receptor beta chains drawn from one sample of a study of shared T cell receptors in the human thymus. Profiling relied on immunoSEQ multiplex PCR, and the TCRdb table lists in-frame clones only, not all of them. The repertoire holds 650,000 to 950,000 clones, 75% to 90% seen once, with around 0.0094% in the top ten. These data are also associated with another study on human thymus T cells.

Sequencing was done on a sample of thymocytes. All receptors come from a girl under two years old with a congenital heart defect. The CDR3 runs from the conserved cysteine through the conserved F or W. Fields, in order: J gene, clone size, D gene, V gene, CDR3 DNA, CDR3 protein. The D gene is left open where the match is weak. Size is stated for part of the rows, as once, few or many counts, or as a class when the clone is expanded.

j_call: TRBJ1-1
clone_size: -
d_call: TRBD1
v_call: TRBV25-1
cdr3_nt: TGTGCCAGCAGTGGCTCCGAGGACAGGGGCGCTGAAGCTTTCTTT
cdr3_aa: CASSGSEDRGAEAFF

j_call: TRBJ2-5
clone_size: -
d_call: -
v_call: TRBV7-9
cdr3_nt: TGTGCCAGCAGCTCACTTCTCCCTCAGGTTTTGGTGGAGACCCAGTACTTC
cdr3_aa: CASSSLLPQVLVETQYF

j_call: TRBJ1-2
clone_size: -
d_call: -
v_call: TRBV30
cdr3_nt: TGTGCCTCGCTAATTGCGGGTGGCACAGCCCCACTTGTGAGGGATGGCTACACCTTC
cdr3_aa: CASLIAGGTAPLVRDGYTF

j_call: TRBJ2-7
clone_size: few
d_call: -
v_call: TRBV10-3
cdr3_nt: TGTGCCATCAGTACGTTCGGGTCCCCTCCATACGAGCAGTACTTC
cdr3_aa: CAISTFGSPPYEQYF

j_call: TRBJ2-7
clone_size: -
d_call: -
v_call: TRBV7-9
cdr3_nt: TGTGCCAGCAGCTTAGATCGTTTGTACGAGCAGTACTTC
cdr3_aa: CASSLDRLYEQYF

j_call: TRBJ2-5
clone_size: -
d_call: -
v_call: TRBV29-1
cdr3_nt: TGCAGCGTTGTCTTATCCCAGGGGACCCAAGAGACCCAGTACTTC
cdr3_aa: CSVVLSQGTQETQYF

j_call: TRBJ1-5
clone_size: few
d_call: -
v_call: TRBV18
cdr3_nt: TGTGCCAGCTCCGAGAACCAGGGGTATAGCAATCAGCCCCAGCATTTT
cdr3_aa: CASSENQGYSNQPQHF

j_call: TRBJ1-2
clone_size: -
d_call: -
v_call: TRBV5-1
cdr3_nt: TGCGCCAGCAGCTTGTTTAAGGGGAATGTGGCCTATGGCTACACCTTC
cdr3_aa: CASSLFKGNVAYGYTF

j_call: TRBJ1-2
clone_size: once
d_call: -
v_call: TRBV11-2
cdr3_nt: TGTGCCAGCAGCGGTAGTGGCTACACCTTC
cdr3_aa: CASSGSGYTF

j_call: TRBJ1-1
clone_size: -
d_call: TRBD1
v_call: TRBV7-9
cdr3_nt: TGTGCCAGCAGCACAGGGGGCGGTGAAGCTTTCTTT
cdr3_aa: CASSTGGGEAFF

j_call: TRBJ2-3
clone_size: -
d_call: TRBD1
v_call: TRBV28
cdr3_nt: TGTGCCAGCAGTTTAGGTGTAGTACAGGGGAAAACAGATACGCAGTATTTT
cdr3_aa: CASSLGVVQGKTDTQYF

j_call: TRBJ2-5
clone_size: once
d_call: TRBD2
v_call: TRBV7-9
cdr3_nt: TGTGCCAGCAGCTTAGCGAGGAAGGGAGGGTCCGCAGAGACCCAGTACTTC
cdr3_aa: CASSLARKGGSAETQYF

j_call: TRBJ1-6
clone_size: -
d_call: TRBD1
v_call: TRBV6-5
cdr3_nt: TGTGCCAGCAGTTACAGCGGACAGGATTCACCCCTCCACTTT
cdr3_aa: CASSYSGQDSPLHF

j_call: TRBJ2-7
clone_size: -
d_call: TRBD1
v_call: TRBV2
cdr3_nt: TGTGCCAGCAGTGAAGCACAGGGGATACTTTACGAGCAGTACTTC
cdr3_aa: CASSEAQGILYEQYF

j_call: TRBJ1-5
clone_size: -
d_call: -
v_call: TRBV9
cdr3_nt: TGTGCCAGCAGCGCCGGACGGCAAGAGGGGCCCCAGCATTTT
cdr3_aa: CASSAGRQEGPQHF

j_call: TRBJ2-5
clone_size: -
d_call: -
v_call: TRBV5-6
cdr3_nt: TGTGCCAGCAGCTTGGTCTACAGCTCACAAGAGACCCAGTACTTC
cdr3_aa: CASSLVYSSQETQYF

j_call: TRBJ1-3
clone_size: -
d_call: TRBD1
v_call: TRBV9
cdr3_nt: TGTGCCAGCAGCGTAGAGGTCCCCCGGGATGCCCAGGGGGAGCCCCAAAGTTACACCATATATTTT
cdr3_aa: CASSVEVPRDAQGEPQSYTIYF

j_call: TRBJ1-5
clone_size: -
d_call: TRBD1
v_call: TRBV9
cdr3_nt: TGTGCCAGCAGCGCGGAGGGAGGACAGGGGGCGGTGGACAATCAGCCCCAGCATTTT
cdr3_aa: CASSAEGGQGAVDNQPQHF

j_call: TRBJ2-3
clone_size: once
d_call: -
v_call: TRBV2
cdr3_nt: TGTGCCAGCGGGCAGGGGTCAGATACGCAGTATTTT
cdr3_aa: CASGQGSDTQYF

j_call: TRBJ2-3
clone_size: -
d_call: -
v_call: TRBV14
cdr3_nt: TGTGCCAGCAGCCAAGTTAAGCGACTACCCTTAAAGCACACAGATACGCAGTATTTT
cdr3_aa: CASSQVKRLPLKHTDTQYF

j_call: TRBJ2-7
clone_size: -
d_call: TRBD2
v_call: TRBV19
cdr3_nt: TGTGCCAGTAGCCAGTACTCCAGGGAGGGCTCCTACGAGCAGTACTTC
cdr3_aa: CASSQYSREGSYEQYF

j_call: TRBJ1-1
clone_size: -
d_call: TRBD1
v_call: TRBV7-9
cdr3_nt: TGTGCCAGCAGCCCCCGCGACAGGGTCTCCACTGAAGCTTTCTTT
cdr3_aa: CASSPRDRVSTEAFF

j_call: TRBJ2-5
clone_size: -
d_call: TRBD1
v_call: TRBV7-9
cdr3_nt: TGTGCCAGCAGCTTAGCTCGACAGGGGGTGGAAGAGACCCAGTACTTC
cdr3_aa: CASSLARQGVEETQYF

j_call: TRBJ1-2
clone_size: -
d_call: -
v_call: TRBV7-9
cdr3_nt: TGTGCCAGCAGCTTAGTCCCAACTAACTATGGCTACACCTTC
cdr3_aa: CASSLVPTNYGYTF

j_call: TRBJ2-5
clone_size: -
d_call: TRBD1
v_call: TRBV5-6
cdr3_nt: TGTGCCAGCAGCTTACTCCGGACAGGGGGAAGCCAAGAGACCCAGTACTTC
cdr3_aa: CASSLLRTGGSQETQYF

j_call: TRBJ1-4
clone_size: -
d_call: TRBD1
v_call: TRBV4-1
cdr3_nt: TGCGCCAGCAGCCAAGACTGGGGACAGCGCTTTAATGAAAAACTGTTTTTT
cdr3_aa: CASSQDWGQRFNEKLFF

j_call: TRBJ1-2
clone_size: -
d_call: -
v_call: TRBV4-1
cdr3_nt: TGCGCCAGCAGCCAAGATTTGGCCCCTCAAGATACTAACTATGGCTACACCTTC
cdr3_aa: CASSQDLAPQDTNYGYTF

j_call: TRBJ2-1
clone_size: few
d_call: TRBD1
v_call: TRBV5-4
cdr3_nt: TGTGCCAGCCCCTCACCGGGACAGGGGTTCAATGAGCAGTTCTTC
cdr3_aa: CASPSPGQGFNEQFF

j_call: TRBJ2-1
clone_size: -
d_call: -
v_call: TRBV2
cdr3_nt: TGTGCCAGCAGTGGGCCCCCGGGGGAGCCCTACAATGAGCAGTTCTTC
cdr3_aa: CASSGPPGEPYNEQFF

j_call: TRBJ2-7
clone_size: -
d_call: TRBD1
v_call: TRBV18
cdr3_nt: TGTGCCAGCTCACCTTTAGACAGGGTGGACTACGAGCAGTACTTC
cdr3_aa: CASSPLDRVDYEQYF

j_call: TRBJ2-4
clone_size: -
d_call: TRBD1
v_call: TRBV19
cdr3_nt: TGTGCCAGTAGAGGGACAGGGTACACCTCAGCCCTAGCCAAAAACATTCAGTACTTC
cdr3_aa: CASRGTGYTSALAKNIQYF

j_call: TRBJ1-2
clone_size: once
d_call: TRBD1
v_call: TRBV7-8
cdr3_nt: TGTGCCAGCAGCATCGACAGGGCAAAACGTAACTATGGCTACACCTTC
cdr3_aa: CASSIDRAKRNYGYTF

j_call: TRBJ1-2
clone_size: -
d_call: -
v_call: TRBV30
cdr3_nt: TGTGCCTGGAGTGGAGGAGGGGTTGGTGGCTACACCTTC
cdr3_aa: CAWSGGGVGGYTF

j_call: TRBJ1-1
clone_size: -
d_call: TRBD1
v_call: TRBV25-1
cdr3_nt: TGTGCCAGCAGTAGGGACAGGGAGAACACTGAAGCTTTCTTT
cdr3_aa: CASSRDRENTEAFF

j_call: TRBJ1-2
clone_size: -
d_call: -
v_call: TRBV6-1
cdr3_nt: TGTGCCAGCAGGGAAGTGGGACTTAACTATGGCTACACCTTC
cdr3_aa: CASREVGLNYGYTF

j_call: TRBJ2-2
clone_size: -
d_call: -
v_call: TRBV11-2
cdr3_nt: TGTGCCAGCAGCTTAGATCAGGGTCCCGGGGAGCTGTTTTTT
cdr3_aa: CASSLDQGPGELFF

j_call: TRBJ2-7
clone_size: -
d_call: -
v_call: TRBV5-1
cdr3_nt: TGCGCCAGCAGCCACTTGCAGGGGAGTGTCCTCTACGAGCAGTACTTC
cdr3_aa: CASSHLQGSVLYEQYF

j_call: TRBJ2-7
clone_size: once
d_call: TRBD2
v_call: TRBV14
cdr3_nt: TGTGCCAGCAGCCCACGGGAGGGGTCCTACGAGCAGTACTTC
cdr3_aa: CASSPREGSYEQYF

j_call: TRBJ1-6
clone_size: -
d_call: -
v_call: TRBV5-6
cdr3_nt: TGTGCCAGCAGCCCTTCTCTCGCCGGTTCACCCCTCCACTTT
cdr3_aa: CASSPSLAGSPLHF

j_call: TRBJ1-1
clone_size: -
d_call: -
v_call: TRBV19
cdr3_nt: TGTGCCAGTAGTACAGGGGAGGGCACTGAAGCTTTCTTT
cdr3_aa: CASSTGEGTEAFF

j_call: TRBJ1-2
clone_size: -
d_call: -
v_call: TRBV7-8
cdr3_nt: TGTGCCAGCAGCAGGGCCCCGGGGGGGGAGGGTGGCTACACCTTC
cdr3_aa: CASSRAPGGEGGYTF

j_call: TRBJ2-6
clone_size: once
d_call: -
v_call: TRBV2
cdr3_nt: TGTGCCAGCAGTGATTGGGCAGGGGTTGGGGCCAACGTCCTGACTTTC
cdr3_aa: CASSDWAGVGANVLTF

j_call: TRBJ1-4
clone_size: -
d_call: -
v_call: TRBV5-6
cdr3_nt: TGTGCCAGCAGCTTGGAAACAGGGCCAAAACTGTTTTTT
cdr3_aa: CASSLETGPKLFF

j_call: TRBJ2-2
clone_size: -
d_call: -
v_call: TRBV30
cdr3_nt: TGTGCCTTAGAGGGCGGGCCCGACACCGGGGAGCTGTTTTTT
cdr3_aa: CALEGGPDTGELFF

j_call: TRBJ1-6
clone_size: -
d_call: -
v_call: TRBV5-4
cdr3_nt: TGTGCCAGCAGCTTGGGTCTTCCTAATTCACCCCTCCACTTT
cdr3_aa: CASSLGLPNSPLHF

j_call: TRBJ2-3
clone_size: -
d_call: TRBD2
v_call: TRBV27
cdr3_nt: TGTGCCAGCAGTTCAGGCCCTAGCGGGGGGCCCCCCCATACGCAGTATTTT
cdr3_aa: CASSSGPSGGPPHTQYF

j_call: TRBJ1-4
clone_size: -
d_call: -
v_call: TRBV7-2
cdr3_nt: TGTGCCAGCAGCCCTCGGGGGAGGCATGAAAAACTGTTTTTT
cdr3_aa: CASSPRGRHEKLFF